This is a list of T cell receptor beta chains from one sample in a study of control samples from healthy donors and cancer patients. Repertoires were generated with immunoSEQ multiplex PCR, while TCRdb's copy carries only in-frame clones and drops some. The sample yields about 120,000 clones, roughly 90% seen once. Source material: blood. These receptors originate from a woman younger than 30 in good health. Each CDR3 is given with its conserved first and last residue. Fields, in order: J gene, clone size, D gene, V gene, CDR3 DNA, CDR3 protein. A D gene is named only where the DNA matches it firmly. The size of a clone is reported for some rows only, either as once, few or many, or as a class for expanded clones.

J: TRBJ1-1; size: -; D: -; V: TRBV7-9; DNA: TGTGCCAGCAGCCCCGGACTACAGAACACTGAAGCTTTCTTT; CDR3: CASSPGLQNTEAFF
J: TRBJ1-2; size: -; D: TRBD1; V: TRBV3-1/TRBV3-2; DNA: TGTGCCAGCAGCCAAGGCCCGCCGGGACAGGGGGGGTACTATGGCTACACCTTC; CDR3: CASSQGPPGQGGYYGYTF
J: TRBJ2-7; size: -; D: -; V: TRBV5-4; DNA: TGTGCCAGCAGCTTGAACAGGGGAGGGACCTACGAGCAGTACTTC; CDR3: CASSLNRGGTYEQYF
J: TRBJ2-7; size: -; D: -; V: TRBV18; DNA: TGTGCCAGCTCACCAGACCGGAGCTCCTACGAGCAGTACTTC; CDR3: CASSPDRSSYEQYF
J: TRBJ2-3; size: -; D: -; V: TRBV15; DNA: TGTGCCACCAGCAGTAGTAAGGGGAGCACAGATACGCAGTATTTT; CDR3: CATSSSKGSTDTQYF
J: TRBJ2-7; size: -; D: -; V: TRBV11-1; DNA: TGTGCCAGCAGCCCTCGACAGGGACTTCTATCTGCCGAGCAGTACTTC; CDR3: CASSPRQGLLSAEQYF
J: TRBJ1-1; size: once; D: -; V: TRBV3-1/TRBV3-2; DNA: TGTGCCAGCATAAAAGACCCTGAAGCTTTCTTT; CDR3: CASIKDPEAFF
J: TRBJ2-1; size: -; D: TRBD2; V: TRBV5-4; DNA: TGTGCCAGCAGCTTGGCCGCACTAGCGGGAGCGGAGGAGCAGTTCTTC; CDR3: CASSLAALAGAEEQFF
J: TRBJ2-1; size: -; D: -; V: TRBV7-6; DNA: TGTGCCAGCAGCTTAGGCAGGGGGGGTCAAGGCAATGAGCAGTTCTTC; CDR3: CASSLGRGGQGNEQFF
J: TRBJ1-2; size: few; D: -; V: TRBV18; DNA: TGTGCCAGCAGGGACTCTACCTATAACTATGGCTACACCTTC; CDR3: CASRDSTYNYGYTF
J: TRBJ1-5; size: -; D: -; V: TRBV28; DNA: TGTGCCAGCAGTTTGGGGATTAATCAGCCCCAGCATTTT; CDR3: CASSLGINQPQHF
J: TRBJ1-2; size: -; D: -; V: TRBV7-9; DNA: TGTGCCAGCACTTGGATAGAGACAGTGCTCCCGAACTATGGCTACACCTTC; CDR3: CASTWIETVLPNYGYTF
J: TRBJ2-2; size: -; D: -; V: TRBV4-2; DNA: TGTGCCAGCAGCCAAGATCCGCGCGGGCCAGATTGGATCGGGGAGCTGTTTTTT; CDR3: CASSQDPRGPDWIGELFF
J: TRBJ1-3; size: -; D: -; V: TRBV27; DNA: TGTGCCAGCAGTCCCTCGACAGGACTCTCTGGAAACACCATATATTTT; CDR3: CASSPSTGLSGNTIYF
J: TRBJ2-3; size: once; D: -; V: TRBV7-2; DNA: TGTGCCAGCAGCTTTAAGCGGGATACGCAGTATTTT; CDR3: CASSFKRDTQYF
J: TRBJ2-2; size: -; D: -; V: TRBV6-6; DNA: TGTGCCAGCAGTTACTCTCCCCCGGGCACCGGGGAGCTGTTTTTT; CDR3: CASSYSPPGTGELFF
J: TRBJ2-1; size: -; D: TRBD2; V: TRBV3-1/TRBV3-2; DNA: TGTGCCAGCAGCCAACCGCAGACTAGCGGGGGGGCTAATGAGCAGTTCTTC; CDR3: CASSQPQTSGGANEQFF
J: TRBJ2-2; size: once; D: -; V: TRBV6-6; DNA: TGTGCCAGCAGTTACCGGACAGCCGGGGAGCTGTTTTTT; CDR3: CASSYRTAGELFF
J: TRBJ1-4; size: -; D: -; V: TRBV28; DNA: TGTGCCAGCAGTTGGCCGGGACCTAATGAAAAACTGTTTTTT; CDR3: CASSWPGPNEKLFF
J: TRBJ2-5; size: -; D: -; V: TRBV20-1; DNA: TGCAGTGCTAGAATGGTGGAGACCCAGTACTTC; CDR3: CSARMVETQYF
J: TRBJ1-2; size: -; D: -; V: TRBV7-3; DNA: TGTGCCAGCAGCTTCAACGGCGTTCGGGCTTTAGGACGCTACACCTTC; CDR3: CASSFNGVRALGRYTF
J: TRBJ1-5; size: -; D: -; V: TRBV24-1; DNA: TGTGCCACCAGCCAGGGGTATAGCAATCAGCCCCAGCATTTT; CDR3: CATSQGYSNQPQHF
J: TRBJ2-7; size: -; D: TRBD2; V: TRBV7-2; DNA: TGTGCCAGCAGCCTGAGTTGGGCTAGCGGGGCCTACGAGCAGTACTTC; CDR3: CASSLSWASGAYEQYF
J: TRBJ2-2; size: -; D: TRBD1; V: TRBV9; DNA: TGTGCCAGCAGCGGCAGGGACAGGGAGGAAACCTTGAACACCGGGGAGCTGTTTTTT; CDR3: CASSGRDREETLNTGELFF
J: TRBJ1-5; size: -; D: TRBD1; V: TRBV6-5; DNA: TGTGCCAGCAGGCCTCCGGGACAGATCAATCAGCCCCAGCATTTT; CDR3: CASRPPGQINQPQHF
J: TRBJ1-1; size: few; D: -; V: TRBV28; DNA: TGTGCCAGCAGTTCCCCCCCCGCCCGGAACACTGAAGCTTTCTTT; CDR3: CASSSPPARNTEAFF
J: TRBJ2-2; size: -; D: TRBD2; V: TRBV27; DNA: TGTGCCAGCAGTTTATCAATCCGCGGGAGACGCACCGGGGAGCTGTTTTTT; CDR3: CASSLSIRGRRTGELFF
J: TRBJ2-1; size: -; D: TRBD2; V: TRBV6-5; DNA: TGTGCCAGCAGTTACGAAGCGGGGGGTCCCAGCGAGCAGTTCTTC; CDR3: CASSYEAGGPSEQFF
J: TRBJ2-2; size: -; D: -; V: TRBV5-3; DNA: TGTGCCAGAAGCTTCCCTCGATGTGTGGTGCCCGGGGAGCTGTTTTTT; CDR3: CARSFPRCVVPGELFF
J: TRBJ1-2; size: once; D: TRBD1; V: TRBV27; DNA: TGTGCCAGCAACCCATCGCGGGACAGCCGAGCGTATGGCTACACCTTC; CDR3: CASNPSRDSRAYGYTF
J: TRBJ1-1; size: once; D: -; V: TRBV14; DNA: TGTGCCAGCAGCCAATTTGCTGGGCGGAACACTGAAGCTTTCTTT; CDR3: CASSQFAGRNTEAFF
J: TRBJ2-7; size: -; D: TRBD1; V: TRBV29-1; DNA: TGCAGCGCGGAACGGACAGGGTCGTACGAGCAGTACTTC; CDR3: CSAERTGSYEQYF
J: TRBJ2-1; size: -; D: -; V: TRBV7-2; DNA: TGTGCCAGCAGCTTAACGGGGGAAAGCAATGAGCAGTTCTTC; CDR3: CASSLTGESNEQFF
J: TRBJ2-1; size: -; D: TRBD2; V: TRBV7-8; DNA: TGTGCCAGCAGCTCACCCACTGGACTAGCGGGAGACGGCTCCTACAATGAGCAGTTCTTC; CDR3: CASSSPTGLAGDGSYNEQFF
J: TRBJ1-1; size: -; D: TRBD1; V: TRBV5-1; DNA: TGCGCCAGCAGCCCGGACGACAGGGGATACTCTGAAGCTTTCTTT; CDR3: CASSPDDRGYSEAFF
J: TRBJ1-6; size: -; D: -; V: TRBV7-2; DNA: TGTGCCAGCAGCTTAGCAGAGGGTTTTAATTCACCCCTCCACTTT; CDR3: CASSLAEGFNSPLHF
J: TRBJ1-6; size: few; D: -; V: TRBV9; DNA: TGTGCCAGCAGCGTAGGTTCGACAGCGCAATTTAATTCACCCCTCCACTTT; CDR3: CASSVGSTAQFNSPLHF
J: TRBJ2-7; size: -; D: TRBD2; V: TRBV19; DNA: TGTGCCAGTAGTATGCGACTAGCGGGAGCTCTCTACGAGCAGTACTTC; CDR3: CASSMRLAGALYEQYF
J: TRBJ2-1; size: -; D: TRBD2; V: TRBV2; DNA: TGTGCCAGCAGAGCCGGGGGGGGGACCTACAATGAGCAGTTCTTC; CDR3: CASRAGGGTYNEQFF
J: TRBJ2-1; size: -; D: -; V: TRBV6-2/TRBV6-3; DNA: TGTGCCAGCAGTTACCACGGGCTCCGACAGGTCCGAGACAATGAGCAGTTCTTC; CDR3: CASSYHGLRQVRDNEQFF
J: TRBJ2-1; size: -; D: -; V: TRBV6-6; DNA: TGTGCCAGCAGCCCCCGGTGGGGGAATAATGAGCAGTTCTTC; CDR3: CASSPRWGNNEQFF
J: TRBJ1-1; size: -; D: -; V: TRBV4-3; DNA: TGCGCCAGCAGCCAAGTAGGGTGGGCGGAGAACACTGAAGCTTTCTTT; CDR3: CASSQVGWAENTEAFF
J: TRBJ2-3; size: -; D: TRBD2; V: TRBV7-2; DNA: TGTGCCAGCAGCCTAATAGCGGGGACAGATACGCAGTATTTT; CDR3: CASSLIAGTDTQYF
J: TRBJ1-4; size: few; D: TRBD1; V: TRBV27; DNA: TGTGCCAGCAGTGGCCGGCAGGGGGAGAAAAAACTGTTTTTT; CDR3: CASSGRQGEKKLFF
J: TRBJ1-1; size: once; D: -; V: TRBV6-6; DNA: TGTGCCAGCAGTTACTCGGCCTTGGGGGCGACTGAAGCTTTCTTT; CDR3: CASSYSALGATEAFF
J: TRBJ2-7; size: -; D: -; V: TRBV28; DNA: TGTGCCAGCAGTTTAGAACTAGGGACCTACGAGCAGTACTTC; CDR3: CASSLELGTYEQYF
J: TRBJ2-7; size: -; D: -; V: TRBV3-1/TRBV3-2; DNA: TGTGCCAGCAGCCATACAGGGACCGAGCAGTACTTC; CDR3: CASSHTGTEQYF
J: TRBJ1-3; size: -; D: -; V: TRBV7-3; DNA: TGTGCCAGCAGCTCCCATTTGGGACACAGGGTCTCTGGAAACACCATATATTTT; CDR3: CASSSHLGHRVSGNTIYF